This TCR beta chain was sequenced for a study of T cell repertoires in cytomegalovirus infection. Across the whole study: CMV epitopes in the study were HLA-C-restricted (recently identified) and HLA-B-restricted (well studied). Shared public TCR beta signatures pointed to both CMV infection and a matching HLA type.

Per germline, CDR1 LNHNV and CDR2 YYDKDF (reference sequence). V lost 5 bases, J lost 9 bases, and 20 bases lay in between. CDR3 size: 16 residues. Concerning this clonotype itself: As yet, its antigen is unknown.

Study-wide findings and caveats: HLA-C-restricted CMV clonotypes gave the most frequent clonotype in two of eight donors. Individuals carrying CMV plus the relevant HLA were identified by cumulative frequency of public TCR beta families.

TCRdb itself ran the reads through MiXCR, one entry per CDR3 protein. The sample has around 750,000 distinct CDR3 sequences; about 30% are singletons. V is TRBV15 and J is TRBJ1-6; perhaps TRBD1 as D (5 bases). The TCR originated in a human donor in good health (CMV status not recorded). Some clones in this sample may be carry-over from other donors' samples. Sequenced material: cultured CD8+ T cells from PBMCs, taken from culture after CMV antigen stimulation. The CDR3 loop reads CATSASLSGIVSPLHF. CDR3 DNA: TGTGCCACCAGCGCCTCCCTTTCAGGGATCGTTTCACCCCTCCACTTT. Combining the CDR3 with reference TRBV15 and TRBJ1-6 gives the whole variable domain DAMVIQNPRYQVTQFGKPVTLSCSQTLNHNVMYWYQQKSSQAPKLLFHYYDKDFNNEADTPDNFQSRRPNTSFCFLDIRSPGLGDTAMYLCATSASLSGIVSPLHFGNGTRLTVT.